This T cell receptor beta chain was observed in a study of radiotherapy plus CTLA-4 blockade in lung cancer. Turning to the study itself: Objective responses arose in roughly 20% of patients, and over 25% experienced disease control.

Clones were read by immunoSEQ multiplex PCR, and TCRdb kept only the in-frame ones, dropping some. The sample consists of roughly 110,000 clones, more than 75% of them appearing once. The V gene's germline CDR1 is MNHEY and CDR2 SMNVEV (reference sequence). V was pared by 6 bases and J by 1 base, with 12 bases between. This CDR3 is 14 amino acids long. Here the sequenced sample was peripheral blood, taken from a patient treated with radiotherapy plus ipilimumab. This TCR was sampled from a human donor with non-small cell lung cancer that progressed on radiotherapy plus ipilimumab. Some clones in this sample may be carry-over from other donors' samples. The rearrangement uses TRBV27 and TRBJ1-1; a weak D match, TRBD1 (5 bases). The CDR3 loop is CASRPLGTNTEAFF. CDR3 coding DNA: TGTGCCAGCAGACCTCTGGGGACGAACACTGAAGCTTTCTTT.